This TCR beta chain originates from a study of control samples from healthy donors and cancer patients. Method: immunoSEQ multiplex PCR; TCRdb's copy keeps in-frame clones and lacks some. The data show roughly 100,000 clones, 80% to 90% seen once. Looked up from germline, CDR1 is LNHNV and CDR2 is YYDKDF (reference sequence). V lost 0 bases, J lost 8 bases, and 5 bases stayed unmatched. This CDR3 is 15 amino acids long. Sequencing was performed on blood. J is TRBJ1-4 and V is TRBV15; 8 bases line up with TRBD1. The receptor was isolated from a woman aged 45-65 years in good health. The CDR3: CATSRDRQGREKLFF. DNA of the CDR3: TGTGCCACCAGCAGAGATCGACAGGGGAGAGAAAAACTGTTTTTT. Filled out from reference TRBV15 and TRBJ1-4, the complete variable domain reads DAMVIQNPRYQVTQFGKPVTLSCSQTLNHNVMYWYQQKSSQAPKLLFHYYDKDFNNEADTPDNFQSRRPNTSFCFLDIRSPGLGDTAMYLCATSRDRQGREKLFFGSGTQLSVL.